This is a list of T cell receptor delta chains from one sample in a study of Vδ1+ human thymocytes. TCRdb reprocessed the multiplex PCR reads through CATT. The table shows around 60,000 delta-chain clones, with over 12% occurring only once. Sequenced sample: Vdelta1+ gamma-delta thymocytes from the thymus. Receptors originate from a girl younger than two who had congenital heart surgery. Each CDR3 is given with its conserved first and last residue. The order of the fields is D gene, CDR3 length, V gene, J gene, clone size, CDR3 protein, CDR3 DNA. D genes are given only for firm matches. Clone size is stated in some rows and not others, as once, few, many or a class when expanded.

D gene: TRDD3; CDR3 length: 22; V gene: TRDV1; J gene: TRDJ1; clone size: NA; CDR3 protein: CALGRPRHSFWGILVFSDKLIF; CDR3 DNA: TGTGCTCTTGGCCGGCCCCGTCATTCCTTCTGGGGGATACTTGTTTTCTCCGATAAACTCATCTTT
D gene: TRDD3; CDR3 length: 21; V gene: TRDV1; J gene: TRDJ1; clone size: NA; CDR3 protein: CALGARYSTGGYASTSDKLIF; CDR3 DNA: TGTGCTCTTGGTGCTCGGTATTCCACTGGGGGATACGCATCGACCAGCGATAAACTCATCTTT
D gene: TRDD3; CDR3 length: 22; V gene: TRDV1; J gene: TRDJ1; clone size: NA; CDR3 protein: CALGELPIKGFTGGLGTDKLIF; CDR3 DNA: TGTGCTCTTGGGGAACTCCCGATAAAAGGCTTTACTGGGGGATTAGGGACCGATAAACTCATCTTT
D gene: TRDD3; CDR3 length: 18; V gene: TRDV1; J gene: TRDJ1; clone size: few; CDR3 protein: CALGESFRTGGYTDKLIF; CDR3 DNA: TGTGCTCTTGGGGAGAGTTTCCGTACTGGGGGATACACCGATAAACTCATCTTT
D gene: TRDD3; CDR3 length: 16; V gene: TRDV1; J gene: TRDJ1; clone size: few; CDR3 protein: CALGPGDTRRTDKLIF; CDR3 DNA: TGTGCTCTTGGTCCTGGGGATACGAGGAGGACCGATAAACTCATCTTT
D gene: TRDD3; CDR3 length: 18; V gene: TRDV2; J gene: TRDJ1; clone size: few; CDR3 protein: CACDTLILGDTRADKLIF; CDR3 DNA: TGTGCCTGTGACACCCTTATACTGGGGGATACCAGGGCCGATAAACTCATCTTT
D gene: TRDD3; CDR3 length: 25; V gene: TRDV2; J gene: TRDJ1; clone size: NA; CDR3 protein: CACDTGSQTGPWGIQGPAFTDKLIF; CDR3 DNA: TGTGCCTGTGACACCGGTTCCCAAACTGGACCCTGGGGGATACAGGGCCCCGCCTTCACCGATAAACTCATCTTT
D gene: TRDD3; CDR3 length: 21; V gene: TRDV1; J gene: TRDJ1; clone size: NA; CDR3 protein: CALQIPPLYWGTEKDTDKLIF; CDR3 DNA: TGTGCTCTGCAAATTCCTCCCCTCTACTGGGGAACCGAAAAGGACACCGATAAACTCATCTTT
D gene: NA; CDR3 length: 16; V gene: TRDV2; J gene: TRDJ1; clone size: NA; CDR3 protein: CACDIFAGPYTDKLIF; CDR3 DNA: TGTGCCTGTGACATCTTCGCTGGGCCGTACACCGATAAACTCATCTTT
D gene: NA; CDR3 length: 21; V gene: TRDV1; J gene: TRDJ1; clone size: few; CDR3 protein: CALGEFSAFPLKLPGIDKLIF; CDR3 DNA: TGTGCTCTTGGGGAATTCTCAGCCTTCCCTTTGAAATTACCTGGTATCGATAAACTCATCTTT
D gene: TRDD3; CDR3 length: 15; V gene: TRDV1; J gene: TRDJ1; clone size: NA; CDR3 protein: CALGENPLGDNKLIF; CDR3 DNA: TGTGCTCTTGGGGAAAATCCACTGGGGGATAATAAACTCATCTTT
D gene: TRDD3; CDR3 length: 16; V gene: TRDV1; J gene: TRDJ1; clone size: NA; CDR3 protein: CALGELKPGGTDKLIF; CDR3 DNA: TGTGCTCTTGGGGAGCTTAAACCTGGGGGCACCGATAAACTCATCTTT
D gene: TRDD3; CDR3 length: 20; V gene: TRDV1; J gene: TRDJ1; clone size: NA; CDR3 protein: CALGELPLSILGDTVDKLIF; CDR3 DNA: TGTGCTCTTGGGGAACTGCCACTATCGATTTTGGGGGATACGGTGGATAAACTCATCTTT
D gene: TRDD3; CDR3 length: 21; V gene: TRDV1; J gene: TRDJ1; clone size: NA; CDR3 protein: CALTPSGWGIPQGEYTDKLIF; CDR3 DNA: TGTGCCCTCACCCCCTCGGGCTGGGGGATACCACAAGGAGAGTACACCGATAAACTCATCTTT
D gene: TRDD3; CDR3 length: 17; V gene: TRDV3; J gene: TRDJ1; clone size: NA; CDR3 protein: CAFELLLGDTDTDKLIF; CDR3 DNA: TGTGCCTTTGAACTTCTACTGGGGGATACCGACACCGATAAACTCATCTTT
D gene: TRDD3; CDR3 length: 23; V gene: TRDV1; J gene: TRDJ1; clone size: NA; CDR3 protein: CALGVERDILSTGGLPSIDKLIF; CDR3 DNA: TGTGCTCTTGGGGTCGAACGGGATATCCTGAGTACTGGGGGACTGCCCTCCATAGATAAACTCATCTTT
D gene: TRDD3; CDR3 length: 22; V gene: TRDV1; J gene: TRDJ1; clone size: few; CDR3 protein: CALGELSVLPITGGTATDKLIF; CDR3 DNA: TGTGCTCTTGGGGAACTGTCCGTCCTACCAATTACTGGGGGCACCGCTACCGATAAACTCATCTTT
D gene: NA; CDR3 length: 20; V gene: TRDV1; J gene: TRDJ1; clone size: NA; CDR3 protein: CALGDHPFRGWGRGSDKLIF; CDR3 DNA: TGTGCTCTTGGGGACCATCCGTTCCGTGGCTGGGGCCGAGGTAGCGATAAACTCATCTTT
D gene: NA; CDR3 length: 20; V gene: TRDV1; J gene: TRDJ1; clone size: few; CDR3 protein: CALGEQQSPGGTLYTDKLIF; CDR3 DNA: TGTGCTCTTGGGGAACAACAATCTCCGGGGGGAACCCTGTACACCGATAAACTCATCTTT
D gene: NA; CDR3 length: 20; V gene: TRDV1; J gene: TRDJ1; clone size: NA; CDR3 protein: CALGELPLLLSLGSTDKLIF; CDR3 DNA: TGTGCTCTTGGGGAACTCCCACTCCTACTGTCCCTCGGGTCCACCGATAAACTCATCTTT
D gene: TRDD3; CDR3 length: 22; V gene: TRDV1; J gene: TRDJ1; clone size: few; CDR3 protein: CALGETSSSNWGFSDDTDKLIF; CDR3 DNA: TGTGCTCTTGGGGAAACGTCGTCCTCGAACTGGGGGTTCTCAGACGACACCGATAAACTCATCTTT
D gene: TRDD3; CDR3 length: 19; V gene: TRDV1; J gene: TRDJ1; clone size: few; CDR3 protein: CALGKGPTAGGEYTDKLIF; CDR3 DNA: TGTGCTCTTGGGAAGGGACCCACGGCTGGGGGAGAGTACACCGATAAACTCATCTTT
D gene: TRDD3; CDR3 length: 18; V gene: TRDV1; J gene: TRDJ1; clone size: NA; CDR3 protein: CALGREVRTGDHTDKLIF; CDR3 DNA: TGTGCTCTTGGGAGGGAGGTGAGGACTGGGGACCACACCGATAAACTCATCTTT
D gene: NA; CDR3 length: 14; V gene: TRDV1; J gene: TRDJ1; clone size: few; CDR3 protein: CALGEGGSTDKLIF; CDR3 DNA: TGTGCTCTTGGGGAAGGCGGATCAACCGATAAACTCATCTTT
D gene: TRDD3; CDR3 length: 19; V gene: TRDV1; J gene: TRDJ1; clone size: few; CDR3 protein: CALGERARPGGLVTDKLIF; CDR3 DNA: TGTGCTCTTGGGGAACGGGCCAGGCCTGGGGGATTAGTCACCGATAAACTCATCTTT
D gene: TRDD3; CDR3 length: 22; V gene: TRDV1; J gene: TRDJ1; clone size: few; CDR3 protein: CALGELTPRTFWGMGYTDKLIF; CDR3 DNA: TGTGCTCTTGGGGAACTAACCCCTAGAACCTTCTGGGGGATGGGATACACCGATAAACTCATCTTT
D gene: NA; CDR3 length: 17; V gene: TRDV1; J gene: TRDJ1; clone size: few; CDR3 protein: CALGELALTGYTDKLIF; CDR3 DNA: TGTGCTCTTGGGGAACTTGCTCTTACTGGGTACACCGATAAACTCATCTTT
D gene: TRDD3; CDR3 length: 25; V gene: TRDV1; J gene: TRDJ1; clone size: few; CDR3 protein: CALGEPLPSPTGTGGYAISTDKLIF; CDR3 DNA: TGTGCTCTTGGGGAACCGCTCCCTTCCCCAACTGGTACTGGGGGATACGCGATATCTACCGATAAACTCATCTTT
D gene: TRDD3; CDR3 length: 17; V gene: TRDV1; J gene: TRDJ1; clone size: NA; CDR3 protein: CALGELTGGYAPDKLIF; CDR3 DNA: TGTGCTCTTGGGGAACTCACTGGGGGATACGCACCCGATAAACTCATCTTT
D gene: NA; CDR3 length: 13; V gene: TRDV3; J gene: TRDJ1; clone size: many; CDR3 protein: CAFNLLPSDKLIF; CDR3 DNA: TGTGCCTTTAATCTGCTGCCTTCCGATAAACTCATCTTT
D gene: TRDD3; CDR3 length: 18; V gene: TRDV2; J gene: TRDJ1; clone size: NA; CDR3 protein: CACDTGGVLGDTVNKLIF; CDR3 DNA: TGTGCCTGTGACACCGGGGGTGTACTGGGGGACACGGTGAATAAACTCATCTTT
D gene: NA; CDR3 length: 15; V gene: TRDV1; J gene: TRDJ1; clone size: few; CDR3 protein: CALGIPHQCADKLIF; CDR3 DNA: TGTGCTCTTGGGATCCCTCATCAATGCGCCGATAAACTCATCTTT
D gene: TRDD3; CDR3 length: 22; V gene: TRDV1; J gene: TRDJ1; clone size: few; CDR3 protein: CALGEVSYRGYWGTLYTDKLIF; CDR3 DNA: TGTGCTCTTGGGGAAGTCTCCTACCGAGGCTACTGGGGGACACTGTACACCGATAAACTCATCTTT
D gene: NA; CDR3 length: 18; V gene: TRDV1; J gene: TRDJ1; clone size: few; CDR3 protein: CALGDFGPPAPYTDKLIF; CDR3 DNA: TGTGCTCTTGGGGATTTTGGCCCGCCGGCCCCTTACACCGATAAACTCATCTTT